Sequencing of this TCR beta chain was carried out in a study of shared clonotypes between healthy human individuals. It was CD45RO-negative cells, positively selected for CCR7, that made up naive CD8 cells, with terminally differentiated effector memory CD45RA+ cells excluded. Sequencing was performed with immunoSEQ multiplex PCR; in TCRdb, only in-frame clones are kept and a portion is missing. The table records some 2,100,000 clones, approximately 94% of them present only once. CDR1 and CDR2 (germline): SQVTM, ANQGSEA. V dropped 1 base and J dropped 2; count of bases not matched to a gene: 3. This CDR3 comprises 14 residues. As regards this clone: The antigen remains undetermined. This CDR3 is also generated by other DNA sequences in the sample.

Findings and limits, study-wide: Represented diversity (both genetic and exposure-history) was limited by the small number of donors.

Sequencing was performed on naive CD8+ T cells from PBMCs. This TCR derives from a man aged 18 to 35 in good health. Some clones in this sample may be carry-over from other donors' samples. This chain links TRBV29-1 with TRBJ2-7; 9 nucleotides agree with TRBD2. The CDR3 loop reads CSVEGLAGTYEQYF. CDR3 DNA sequence: TGCAGCGTTGAAGGGCTAGCGGGAACCTACGAGCAGTACTTC.